Sequencing of this TCR beta chain was carried out in a study of a mutant IDH1 vaccine in newly diagnosed glioma. The overall study: Of treated patients, 62.5% were men and about 38% women, averaging around 44 years.

J gave up 6 bases and V 5 bases, and 8 bases lay outside the gene matches. Germline V lookup: CDR1 LNHDA, CDR2 SQIVND (reference sequence). The CDR3 runs to 15 residues. Comments on this clone: Its antigen is unknown.

The assay was immunoSEQ multiplex PCR, and TCRdb's table has in-frame clones only and misses some. The table includes just over 65,000 clones, roughly 84% detected once. Documented time point: week 35, safety follow-up. Alongside topical imiquimod, each dose of vaccine comprised 300 ug of mutant IDH1 20-mer peptide. The sequenced sample was PBMCs, obtained from a glioma patient whose treatment included an IDH1 peptide vaccine. The V gene is TRBV19, the J gene TRBJ1-1; 11 bases are shared with TRBD1. The TCR comes from a man between 18 and 35 years old with glioma. The CDR3 bases are TGTGCCAGTAGTTCTGGACAGGGGGCTTTAGCTGAAGCTTTCTTT. The encoded protein is CASSSGQGALAEAFF.